The 24 T cell receptor beta chains given below trace back to one sample, sequenced in a study of cytomegalovirus exposure and HLA in healthy donors. Both 60 Vbeta primers and 13 Jbeta primers went into the PCR. Some clones are missing from TCRdb's copy, which holds only in-frame ones; the method was immunoSEQ multiplex PCR. In the table there are 100,000 or so clones, 70% to 85% of which are singletons. Material: PBMCs. The origin of the receptors is a woman between 18 and 29 years old in good health and CMV-seronegative.

The chain carries TRBV7-3 and TRBJ2-5; 8 nucleotides align to TRBD1. V trimming: 6 bases; J trimming: 9 bases; junction bases outside the gene matches: 9. The CDR3 length is 13 residues. Germline values: CDR1 SGHTA, CDR2 FQGTGA. The CDR3 is CASSSGTGQAQYF. CDR3 bases: TGTGCCAGCAGTTCCGGGACAGGCCAAGCCCAGTACTTC.

The V call is TRBV7-2, the J call TRBJ2-3; maybe TRBD2 (7 bases). Germline V gives CDR1 SGHTA, CDR2 FQGNSA. The V gene lost 0 bases and the J gene lost 5 bases, with 21 bases spanning the gap. This CDR3 region has 18 residues. The chain's CDR3 is CASSLALGRGGVRDTQYF. The CDR3 DNA reads as TGTGCCAGCAGCTTAGCTTTAGGCAGGGGAGGGGTCCGAGATACGCAGTATTTT.

This clone was observed once. The gene calls are TRBV4-3 and TRBJ2-7, with 9 bases fitting TRBD1. Germline V gene lookup returns CDR1 LGHNA and CDR2 YSLEER. With 0 bases clipped from V and 4 bases from J, the junction kept 4 bases outside the gene matches. The CDR3 has 15 residues. In DNA, the CDR3 is TGCGCCAGCAGCCAAGAGGACAGGGGAAATTACGAGCAGTACTTC. As protein: CASSQEDRGNYEQYF.

The chain uses TRBV30 and TRBJ2-6; 7 positions agree with TRBD2. Trimming removed 0 bases from V and 0 bases from J; junction bases left unmatched: 5. This CDR3 spans 17 amino acids. In germline, CDR1 is GTSNPN, CDR2 SVGIG (reference sequence). The CDR3 reads CAWSVEGGSSGANVLTF. Here the CDR3 DNA reads TGTGCCTGGAGTGTAGAGGGAGGGAGCTCTGGGGCCAACGTCCTGACTTTC.

This clone was observed a single time. The rearrangement uses TRBV4-3 and TRBJ2-5; D call uncertain. The CDR3 runs 15 residues. Germline-derived CDR1 and CDR2 are LGHNA and YSLEER. V lost 0 bases to trimming and J lost 6 bases, with 14 bases between them. CDR3 nucleotide sequence: TGCGCCAGCAGCCAAGATTGGGCTTCGGCGCAGACCCAGTACTTC. Its protein is CASSQDWASAQTQYF.

This sequence joins TRBV6-5 and TRBJ2-7, with TRBD1 matching 7 bases. This CDR3 spans 13 amino acids. Trimming at V came to 4 bases and at J to 4 bases, leaving 4 bases not matched to a gene. The V gene's germline CDR1 is MNHEY and CDR2 SVGAGI. In nucleotides, the CDR3 is TGTGCCAGCAGTTCCGGGACAGTTTACGAGCAGTACTTC. Its protein is CASSSGTVYEQYF.

This chain uses TRBV4-3 with TRBJ1-2; 9 bases fit TRBD1. Germline-derived CDR1 and CDR2 are LGHNA and YSLEER. The CDR3 spans 14 residues. After removal of 1 base from V and 7 bases from J, the junction contained 4 bases not matched to a gene. CDR3 sequence reads: CASSQVVDRGGYTF. DNA for the CDR3: TGCGCCAGCAGCCAAGTTGTGGACAGGGGTGGCTACACCTTC.

With respect to this clone: Compared with germline, one end of the junction differs, possibly owing to a read error. This chain joins TRBV19 and TRBJ1-1, with D possibly TRBD1 on 5 matching bases. The CDR3 is 12 residues long. Looked up from germline, CDR1 is LNHDA and CDR2 is SQIVND (reference sequence). The CDR3 loop reads CASSISGTAVNF. For the CDR3, the DNA is TGTGCCAGTAGTATAAGCGGGACGGCAGTAAACTTT.

This rearrangement joins TRBV11-3 to TRBJ2-3, with D possibly TRBD2 on 6 matching bases. Germline V gene lookup returns CDR1 SGHNT and CDR2 YENEEA. The CDR3 covers 14 residues. Trimming left V 5 bases short and J 2 bases short, with 11 bases between. Written as DNA, the CDR3 is TGTGCCAGCAGCCTCCGGGACTCCACAGATACGCAGTATTTT. Translating gives CASSLRDSTDTQYF.

The genes are TRBV28 and TRBJ1-2; D not certain. CDR1 is MDHEN, CDR2 SYDVKM, per germline. The CDR3 is 13 residues long. With 6 bases removed from V and 6 bases from J, the gap between germline ends came to 14 bases. The CDR3 coding sequence is TGTGCCAGCAGAGATCTCCTTGGAGATGGCTACACCTTC. Translation: CASRDLLGDGYTF.

J is TRBJ2-1 and V is TRBV19; 8 bases line up with TRBD1. The CDR3 covers 14 residues. J gave up 8 bases and V 5 bases, and 8 bases lay outside the gene matches. Germline CDR1 reads LNHDA; CDR2 reads SQIVND (reference sequence). The CDR3, as DNA: TGTGCCAGTAGTGTGGGACAGGAATCCCATGAGCAGTTCTTC. This encodes CASSVGQESHEQFF.

The J gene is TRBJ1-2, the V gene TRBV4-1, with 7 bases identical to TRBD1. Germline V lookup: CDR1 MGHRA, CDR2 YSYEKL. Germline trimming cut 1 base from V and 2 bases from J; bases unmatched to any gene: 4. The CDR3 is made up of 15 amino acids. This CDR3 is CASSQAGGRNYGYTF. As DNA, the CDR3 is TGCGCCAGCAGCCAAGCAGGGGGTAGGAACTATGGCTACACCTTC.

The rearrangement links TRBV6-5 to TRBJ2-7; 9 bases match TRBD1. The J segment lost 4 bases and the V segment lost 4 bases, leaving 8 bases of the junction unmatched. The CDR3 consists of 15 residues. Germline V gene sequence: CDR1 MNHEY, CDR2 SVGAGI. The chain's CDR3 is CASSSPGQGSYEQYF. CDR3 coding DNA: TGTGCCAGCAGTTCTCCGGGACAGGGATCATACGAGCAGTACTTC.

The V and J genes are TRBV7-8 and TRBJ2-1; D possibly corresponds to TRBD2 (5 bases). V lost 5 bases and J 7 bases, leaving 24 bases between the germline ends. The CDR3 extends over 17 amino acids. CDR1 and CDR2 from the germline V gene are SGHVS and FQNEAQ. The DNA for the CDR3 is TGTGCCAGCAGCCCATCTCACGCTAGCAACCATTTTAATGAGCAGTTCTTC. Amino acid sequence: CASSPSHASNHFNEQFF. Together with reference TRBV7-8 and TRBJ2-1, the CDR3 gives the full variable domain: GAGVSQSPRYKVAKRGQDVALRCDPISGHVSLFWYQQALGQGPEFLTYFQNEAQLDKSGLPSDRFFAERPEGSVSTLKIQRTQQEDSAVYLCASSPSHASNHFNEQFFGPGTRLTVL.

This chain connects TRBV7-3 to TRBJ2-1; TRBD2 might be the D (5 bases). Per germline, CDR1 SGHTA and CDR2 FQGTGA. The V end lost 1 base, the J end lost 4 bases, and 14 bases lay between the germline ends. There are 16 residues in the CDR3. DNA of the CDR3: TGTGCCAGCAGCTTAAAGTCGGGGTTCACATACAATGAGCAGTTCTTC. Its protein is CASSLKSGFTYNEQFF.

This clone was recorded only once. The chain has TRBV2 and TRBJ2-7; 9 nucleotides line up with TRBD1. Germline V gene sequence: CDR1 SNHLY, CDR2 FYNNEI. Trimming took 5 bases from V and 3 from J; bases not matched to a gene: 2. The CDR3 contains 13 residues. The CDR3: CASSWDRDYEQYF. DNA of the CDR3: TGTGCCAGCAGTTGGGACAGGGACTACGAGCAGTACTTC.

The gene calls are TRBV28 and TRBJ2-5; 7 nucleotides agree with TRBD1. The CDR3 totals 14 residues. V trimming: 6 bases; J trimming: 2 bases; junction bases outside the gene matches: 6. Germline values: CDR1 MDHEN, CDR2 SYDVKM. The CDR3 here is CASSRDSPQETQYF. The CDR3 nucleotides read TGTGCCAGCAGCCGGGACAGTCCGCAAGAGACCCAGTACTTC.

This clone was found a few times. The chain is built from TRBV28 and TRBJ1-4; TRBD1 matches 8 bases. The CDR3 is 14 amino acids. Germline CDR1 and CDR2: MDHEN and SYDVKM. With V trimmed by 4 bases and J by 5 bases, 3 bases remained unmatched. CDR3 residues: CASSSGQENEKLFF. In nucleotides, the CDR3 is TGTGCCAGCAGTTCGGGACAGGAGAATGAAAAACTGTTTTTT.

The chain has TRBV13 and TRBJ1-1, with a possible D match to TRBD1 (6 bases). V was shortened by 4 bases and J by 5 bases, with 8 bases between the two germline ends. CDR3 length equals 12 residues. Germline V gene sequence: CDR1 PRHDT, CDR2 FYEKMQ (reference sequence). The CDR3 loop is CASSSQGTEAFF. DNA of the CDR3: TGTGCCAGCAGCTCCCAGGGGACTGAAGCTTTCTTT. Using reference TRBV13 and TRBJ1-1 for the parts outside the CDR3, the full variable domain is AAGVIQSPRHLIKEKRETATLKCYPIPRHDTVYWYQQGPGQDPQFLISFYEKMQSDKGSIPDRFSAQQFSDYHSELNMSSLELGDSALYFCASSSQGTEAFFGQGTRLTVV.

The chain has TRBV28 and TRBJ2-7; 7 positions agree with TRBD1. Germline V gene data show CDR1 as MDHEN and CDR2 as SYDVKM. The V and J ends lost 2 bases and 6 bases, in that order; junction bases with no gene match: 1. The CDR3 contains 12 residues. This CDR3 is CASSLTGVEQYF. The CDR3 DNA reads TGTGCCAGCAGTTTAACAGGGGTCGAGCAGTACTTC. Full variable domain (rest looked up from reference TRBV28 and TRBJ2-7): DVKVTQSSRYLVKRTGEKVFLECVQDMDHENMFWYRQDPGLGLRLIYFSYDVKMKEKGDIPEGYSVSREKKERFSLILESASTNQTSMYLCASSLTGVEQYFGPGTRLTVT.

This chain connects TRBV7-2 to TRBJ2-7, with no clear D. Germline loops: CDR1 SGHTA, CDR2 FQGNSA. CDR3 length: 13 amino acids. V lost 3 bases and J lost 3, with 9 bases in between. Written as DNA, the CDR3 is TGTGCCAGCAGCTTCCCCTATCGCTACGAGCAGTACTTC. As protein: CASSFPYRYEQYF.

This clone was observed a single time. CDR3 loop: CASSKAEDRGYYGYTF. The CDR3 DNA sequence: TGTGCCAGCAGCAAAGCTGAGGACAGGGGATACTATGGCTACACCTTC. This chain uses TRBV21-1 with TRBJ1-2; the table assigns TRBD1, which was not confirmed against the DNA. TRBV21-1 represents a pseudogene. There are 16 residues in the CDR3.

The CDR3 protein is CASSDPRDTNTEAFF. Here the CDR3 DNA reads TGTGCCAGCAGTGACCCCCGGGACACGAACACTGAAGCTTTCTTT. The gene calls are TRBV2 and TRBJ1-1, with D maybe TRBD1 (6 bases). The CDR3 is 15 amino acids. Germline V gene sequence: CDR1 SNHLY, CDR2 FYNNEI. Trimming left V 3 bases short and J 1 base short, with 12 bases between.

Remarks on this clone: Other nucleotide sequences from this sample produce the same CDR3. The chain carries TRBV7-9 and TRBJ2-1; possible D gene TRBD1, 6 bases. The CDR3 is 16 amino acids. V dropped 9 bases and J dropped 2 bases, with 20 bases sitting between them. Germline V lookup: CDR1 SEHNR, CDR2 FQNEAQ (reference sequence). The CDR3 region is CASENREGGPYNEQFF. The CDR3 nucleotides are TGTGCCAGTGAAAATAGGGAAGGGGGACCCTACAATGAGCAGTTCTTC.